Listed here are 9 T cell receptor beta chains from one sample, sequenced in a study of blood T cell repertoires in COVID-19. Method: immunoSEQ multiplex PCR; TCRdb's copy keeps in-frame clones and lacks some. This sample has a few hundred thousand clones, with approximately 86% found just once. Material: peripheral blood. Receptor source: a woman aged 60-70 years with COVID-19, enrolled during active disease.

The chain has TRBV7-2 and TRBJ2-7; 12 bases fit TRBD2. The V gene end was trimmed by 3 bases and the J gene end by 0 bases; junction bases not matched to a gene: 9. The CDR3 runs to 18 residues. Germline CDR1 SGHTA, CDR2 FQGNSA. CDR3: CASSFSRTSGTSSYEQYF. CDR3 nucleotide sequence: TGTGCCAGCAGCTTCTCCCGGACTAGCGGGACTAGCTCCTACGAGCAGTACTTC.

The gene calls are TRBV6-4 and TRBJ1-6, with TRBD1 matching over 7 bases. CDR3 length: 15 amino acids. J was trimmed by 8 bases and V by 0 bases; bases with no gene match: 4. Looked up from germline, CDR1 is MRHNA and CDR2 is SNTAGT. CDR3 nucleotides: TGTGCCAGCAGTGACTCTGGGACAGCGGATTCACCCCTCCACTTT. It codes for CASSDSGTADSPLHF.

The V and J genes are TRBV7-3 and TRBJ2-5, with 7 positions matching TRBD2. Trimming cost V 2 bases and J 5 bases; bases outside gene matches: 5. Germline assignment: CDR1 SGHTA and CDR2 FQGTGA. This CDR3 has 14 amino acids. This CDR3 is CASSLAPGGETQYF. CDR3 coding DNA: TGTGCCAGCAGCTTAGCCCCGGGAGGCGAGACCCAGTACTTC.

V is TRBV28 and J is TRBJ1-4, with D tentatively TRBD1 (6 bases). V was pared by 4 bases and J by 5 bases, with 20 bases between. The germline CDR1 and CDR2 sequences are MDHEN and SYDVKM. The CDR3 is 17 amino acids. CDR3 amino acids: CASSSSLGGLGNEKLFF. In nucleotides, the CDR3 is TGTGCCAGCAGTTCTTCCCTCGGGGGGCTGGGCAATGAAAAACTGTTTTTT.

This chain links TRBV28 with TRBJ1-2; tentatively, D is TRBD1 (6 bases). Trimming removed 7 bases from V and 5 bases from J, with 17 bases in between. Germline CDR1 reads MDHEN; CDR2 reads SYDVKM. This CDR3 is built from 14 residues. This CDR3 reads CASTTGGARYGYTF. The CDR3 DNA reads TGTGCCAGCACTACGGGGGGGGCCCGTTATGGCTACACCTTC.

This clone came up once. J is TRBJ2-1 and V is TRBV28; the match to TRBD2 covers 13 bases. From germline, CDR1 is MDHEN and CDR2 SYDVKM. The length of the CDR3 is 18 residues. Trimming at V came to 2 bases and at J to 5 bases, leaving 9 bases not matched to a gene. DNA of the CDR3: TGTGCCAGCAGTTTAATTCTTACTAGCGGGAGGGTTGACAATGAGCAGTTCTTC. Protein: CASSLILTSGRVDNEQFF.

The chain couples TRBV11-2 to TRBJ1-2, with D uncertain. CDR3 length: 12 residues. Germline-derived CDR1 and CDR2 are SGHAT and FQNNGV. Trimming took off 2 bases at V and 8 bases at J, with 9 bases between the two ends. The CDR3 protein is CASSLTESGYTF. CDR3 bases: TGTGCCAGCAGCTTAACCGAGAGCGGCTACACCTTC.

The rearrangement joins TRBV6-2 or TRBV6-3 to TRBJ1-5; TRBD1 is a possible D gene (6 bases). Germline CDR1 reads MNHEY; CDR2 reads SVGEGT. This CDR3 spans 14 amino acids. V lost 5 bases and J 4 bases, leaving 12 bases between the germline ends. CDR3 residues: CASSRTDPNQPQHF. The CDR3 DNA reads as TGTGCCAGCAGTCGGACAGACCCTAATCAGCCCCAGCATTTT.

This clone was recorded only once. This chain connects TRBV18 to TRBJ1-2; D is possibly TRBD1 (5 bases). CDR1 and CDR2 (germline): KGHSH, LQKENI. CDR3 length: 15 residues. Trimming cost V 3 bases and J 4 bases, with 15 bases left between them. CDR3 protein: CASSPQGQFSYGYTF. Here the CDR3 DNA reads TGTGCCAGCTCACCCCAGGGCCAATTCTCCTATGGCTACACCTTC.